This T cell receptor (beta chain) came from a study of T cell repertoires in cytomegalovirus infection. TCRdb re-derived calls from the reads in MiXCR, one entry per CDR3 protein. The sample holds around 710,000 distinct CDR3 sequences, roughly 29% seen once. Trimming shortened V by 1 base and J by 2 bases, and 14 bases separated the two germline ends. The CDR3 is 15 residues long. Per the germline V gene, CDR1 is DFQATT and CDR2 is SNEGSKA (reference sequence). In regard to this clonotype: Its cognate antigen is unknown.

The sequenced sample was cultured CD8+ T cells from PBMCs, obtained from culture after CMV antigen stimulation. The gene calls are TRBV20-1 and TRBJ1-2; D call uncertain. This TCR came from a human donor in good health (CMV status not recorded). Some clones in this sample may be carry-over from other donors' samples. In DNA, the CDR3 is TGCAGTGCTAGAGTCGGCGGGGTACACAACTATGGCTACACCTTC. Its translation: CSARVGGVHNYGYTF.